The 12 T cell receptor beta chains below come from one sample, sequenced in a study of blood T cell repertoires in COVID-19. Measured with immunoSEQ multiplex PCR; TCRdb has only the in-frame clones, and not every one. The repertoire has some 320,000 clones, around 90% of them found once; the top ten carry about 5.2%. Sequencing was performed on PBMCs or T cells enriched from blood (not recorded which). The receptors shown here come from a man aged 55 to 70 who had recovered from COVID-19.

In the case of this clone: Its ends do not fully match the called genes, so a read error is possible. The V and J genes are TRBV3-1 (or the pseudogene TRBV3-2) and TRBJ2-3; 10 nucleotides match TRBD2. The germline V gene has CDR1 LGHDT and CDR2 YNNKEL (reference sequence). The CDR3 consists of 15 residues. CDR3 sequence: CASNQAGGGTDTQYF. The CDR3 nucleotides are TGTGCCAGCAACCAAGCGGGAGGGGGTACAGATACGCAGTATTTT.

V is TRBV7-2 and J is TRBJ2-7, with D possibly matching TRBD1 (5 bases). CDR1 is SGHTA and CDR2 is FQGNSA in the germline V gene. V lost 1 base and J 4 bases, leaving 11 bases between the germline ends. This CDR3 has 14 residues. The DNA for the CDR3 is TGTGCCAGCAGCTTAGACAGGAGAACTTACGAGCAGTACTTC. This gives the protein CASSLDRRTYEQYF.

The CDR3 sequence is CATGDGQPQHF. The CDR3 nucleotides are TGTGCCACCGGAGACGGTCAGCCCCAGCATTTT. The chain recombines TRBV10-3 with TRBJ1-5; D gene uncertain. The CDR3 runs 11 residues. Germline CDR1 reads ENHRY; CDR2 reads SYGVKD. V was pared by 10 bases and J by 6 bases, with 10 bases between.

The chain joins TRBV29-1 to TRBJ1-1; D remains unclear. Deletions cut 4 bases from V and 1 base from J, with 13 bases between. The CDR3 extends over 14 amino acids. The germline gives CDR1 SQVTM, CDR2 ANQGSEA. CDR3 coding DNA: TGCAGCGTTGCGACGGATCCGGGGAACACTGAAGCTTTCTTT. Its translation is CSVATDPGNTEAFF.

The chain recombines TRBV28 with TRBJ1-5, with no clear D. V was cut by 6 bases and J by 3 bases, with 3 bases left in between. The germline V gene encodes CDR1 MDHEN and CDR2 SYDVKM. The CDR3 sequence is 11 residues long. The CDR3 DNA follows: TGTGCCAGCAGCTTCAATCAGCCCCAGCATTTT. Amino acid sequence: CASSFNQPQHF.

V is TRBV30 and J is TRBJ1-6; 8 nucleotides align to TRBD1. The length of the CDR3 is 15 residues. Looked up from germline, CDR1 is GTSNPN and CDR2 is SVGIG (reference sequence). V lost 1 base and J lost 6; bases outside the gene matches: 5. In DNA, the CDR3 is TGTGCCTGGAGTGCGAGGACAGGGCTTAATTCACCCCTCCACTTT. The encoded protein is CAWSARTGLNSPLHF.

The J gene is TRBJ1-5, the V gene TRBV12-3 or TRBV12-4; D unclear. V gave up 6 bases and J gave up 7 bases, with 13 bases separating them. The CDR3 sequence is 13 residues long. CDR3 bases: TGTGCCAGCAGCTCAGGAGGGAACCAGCCCCAGCATTTT. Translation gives CASSSGGNQPQHF.

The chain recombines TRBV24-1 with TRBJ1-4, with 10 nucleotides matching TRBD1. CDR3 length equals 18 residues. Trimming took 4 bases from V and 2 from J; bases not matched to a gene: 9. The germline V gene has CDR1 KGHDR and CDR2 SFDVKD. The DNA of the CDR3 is TGTGCCACCAGTGACACCCGGGACAGGGGATCGACTAATGAAAAACTGTTTTTT. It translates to CATSDTRDRGSTNEKLFF.

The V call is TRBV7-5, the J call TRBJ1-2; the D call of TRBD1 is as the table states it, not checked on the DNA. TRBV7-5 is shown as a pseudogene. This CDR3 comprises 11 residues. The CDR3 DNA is TGTGTCAGAAGCTTAACAGATGGCTACACCTTC. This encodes CVRSLTDGYTF.

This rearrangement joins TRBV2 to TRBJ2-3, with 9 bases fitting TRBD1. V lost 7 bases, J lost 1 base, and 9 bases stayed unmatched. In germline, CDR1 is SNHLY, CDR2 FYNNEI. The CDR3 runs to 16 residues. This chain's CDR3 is CASTLSGDRGTDTQYF. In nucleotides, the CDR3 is TGTGCCAGCACCTTAAGCGGGGACAGGGGCACAGATACGCAGTATTTT.

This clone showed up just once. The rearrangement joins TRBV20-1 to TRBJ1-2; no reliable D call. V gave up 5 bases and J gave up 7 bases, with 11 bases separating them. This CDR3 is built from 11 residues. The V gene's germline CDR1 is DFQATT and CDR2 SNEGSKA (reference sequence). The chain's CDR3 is CSARQATGYTF. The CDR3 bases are TGCAGTGCTCGGCAGGCGACTGGCTACACCTTC.

The CDR3 nucleotides are TGTGCCAGCAGTGGAGAGGTCGAGCAGTTCTTC. Amino acids: CASSGEVEQFF. The chain uses TRBV2 and TRBJ2-1; D is unclear. Germline assignment: CDR1 SNHLY and CDR2 FYNNEI. Trimming took off 4 bases at V and 10 bases at J, with 8 bases between the two ends. The CDR3 is 11 residues long.